Presented here are 22 T cell receptor beta chains from one specimen sequenced in a study of blood T cell repertoires in COVID-19. TCRdb keeps only in-frame clones here, not all; method: immunoSEQ multiplex PCR. There are 65,000 to 90,000 clones in the sample; 75% to 85% occur only once, and 29% lies in the top ten. Source material: peripheral blood. These receptors all stem from a woman aged 80 or older with acute or convalescent COVID-19.

This chain uses TRBV7-2 with TRBJ1-3; D remains unclear. The ends were cut back, 6 bases at V and 0 bases at J, with 9 bases in the middle. CDR3 length equals 14 residues. Germline-derived CDR1 and CDR2 are SGHTA and FQGNSA. CDR3 sequence: CASSPTYSGNTIYF. In DNA form, the CDR3 reads TGTGCCAGCAGTCCGACATACTCTGGAAACACCATATATTTT.

The V call is TRBV6-2 or TRBV6-3, the J call TRBJ1-5, with D maybe TRBD1 (6 bases). The CDR3 length is 14 residues. Trimming took off 4 bases at V and 4 bases at J, with 11 bases between the two ends. Germline V CDR1 and CDR2: MNHEY, SVGEGT. The CDR3 DNA sequence: TGTGCCAGCAGTTCAACAGGGACGAATCAGCCCCAGCATTTT. It is translated as CASSSTGTNQPQHF.

The chain has TRBV27 and TRBJ1-2; TRBD1 matches 7 bases. This CDR3 region has 14 residues. Germline-derived CDR1 and CDR2 are MNHEY and SMNVEV (reference sequence). V gave up 3 bases and J gave up 5 bases; unmatched junction bases: 6. In DNA form, the CDR3 reads TGTGCCAGCAGTTTTAAAGGGGGCGCGTATGGCTACACCTTC. Its protein is CASSFKGGAYGYTF.

The J gene is TRBJ2-2, the V gene TRBV30; D not certain. With 5 bases removed from V and 1 base from J, the gap between germline ends came to 11 bases. The CDR3 is made up of 14 amino acids. Looked up from germline, CDR1 is GTSNPN and CDR2 is SVGIG (reference sequence). The CDR3 DNA follows: TGTGCCTGGGCCCCCCCAGGGAACACCGGGGAGCTGTTTTTT. It translates to CAWAPPGNTGELFF. Variable domain in full (rest from reference TRBV30 and TRBJ2-2): SQTIHQWPATLVQPVGSPLSLECTVEGTSNPNLYWYRQAAGRGLQLLFYSVGIGQISSEVPQNLSASRPQDRQFILSSKKLLLSDSGFYLCAWAPPGNTGELFFGEGSRLTVL.

The chain couples TRBV5-4 to TRBJ2-1; 12 nucleotides line up with TRBD2. The CDR3 loop spans 16 amino acids. The J segment lost 4 bases and the V segment lost 3 bases, leaving 5 bases of the junction unmatched. Germline assignment: CDR1 SGHNT and CDR2 YYREEE (reference sequence). The CDR3 sequence is CASSSGGLAGYNEQFF. The CDR3 DNA sequence: TGTGCCAGCAGCTCGGGGGGACTAGCGGGTTACAATGAGCAGTTCTTC.

This clone was found once. The chain employs TRBV19 and TRBJ2-2, with 12 bases identical to TRBD1. V shed 5 bases, J shed 7 bases, and the junction held 8 bases outside the gene matches. The CDR3 consists of 16 residues. Germline V gene sequence: CDR1 LNHDA, CDR2 SQIVND (reference sequence). The CDR3 loop is CASSSWDRGRIGELFF. The CDR3 DNA reads TGTGCCAGTAGTTCTTGGGACAGGGGGCGAATCGGGGAGCTGTTTTTT. The full variable domain, its missing parts supplied by reference TRBV19 and TRBJ2-2, is DGGITQSPKYLFRKEGQNVTLSCEQNLNHDAMYWYRQDPGQGLRLIYYSQIVNDFQKGDIAEGYSVSREKKESFPLTVTSAQKNPTAFYLCASSSWDRGRIGELFFGEGSRLTVL.

This chain connects TRBV27 to TRBJ1-3; D not certain. V lost 4 bases, J lost 0 bases, and 10 bases lay in between. Germline V lookup: CDR1 MNHEY, CDR2 SMNVEV (reference sequence). The CDR3 is 15 residues long. CDR3 nucleotides: TGTGCCAGCAGTTGGTCAGGCGCCTCTGGAAACACCATATATTTT. It translates to CASSWSGASGNTIYF.

The CDR3 region is CSATGGTEAFF. The CDR3 DNA sequence: TGCAGTGCCACAGGGGGCACTGAAGCTTTCTTT. This chain uses TRBV20-1 with TRBJ1-1, with TRBD1 matching 8 bases. This CDR3 comprises 11 residues. CDR1 and CDR2 from the germline V gene are DFQATT and SNEGSKA (reference sequence). The junction had 1 base not matched to a gene; V was cut back by 6 bases and J by 4 bases.

The genes are TRBV6-1 and TRBJ2-3; 11 nucleotides agree with TRBD2. The CDR3 runs to 17 residues. J gave up 4 bases and V 6 bases, and 12 bases lay outside the gene matches. CDR1 and CDR2 from the germline V gene are MNHNS and SASEGT. CDR3 nucleotides: TGTGCCAGCAGCGAAAAAAACCTAGCGGGAGGACCAGATACGCAGTATTTT. This encodes CASSEKNLAGGPDTQYF.

The V and J genes are TRBV28 and TRBJ1-5; D is ambiguous. Germline V lookup: CDR1 MDHEN, CDR2 SYDVKM. V lost 4 bases and J lost 4, with 11 bases in between. There are 14 residues in the CDR3. CDR3 DNA sequence: TGTGCCAGCAGTTCCCCGGGTTTAAATCAGCCCCAGCATTTT. Residues: CASSSPGLNQPQHF.

The CDR3 DNA is TGTGCCAGCACCCATAATAGGATCGGGAACTATGGCTACACCTTC. Its protein product is CASTHNRIGNYGYTF. The chain recombines TRBV7-9 with TRBJ1-2; D call uncertain. With 7 bases removed from V and 2 bases from J, the gap between germline ends came to 17 bases. CDR3 length: 15 residues. Germline V CDR1 and CDR2: SEHNR, FQNEAQ (reference sequence).

The CDR3 protein is CASSFRNTEAFF. The CDR3 DNA reads as TGTGCCAGCAGTTTCAGGAACACTGAAGCTTTCTTT. The chain links TRBV28 to TRBJ1-1; D ambiguous. The germline V gene has CDR1 MDHEN and CDR2 SYDVKM. Trimming took off 3 bases at V and 1 base at J, with 3 bases between the two ends. There are 12 residues in the CDR3. Based on the CDR3 plus reference TRBV28 and TRBJ1-1, the full variable domain is DVKVTQSSRYLVKRTGEKVFLECVQDMDHENMFWYRQDPGLGLRLIYFSYDVKMKEKGDIPEGYSVSREKKERFSLILESASTNQTSMYLCASSFRNTEAFFGQGTRLTVV.

This clone was recorded only once. CDR3 nucleotides: TGTGCCAGTAGTGAAAGGGGGCGAAGCAGGACTGAAGCTTTCTTT. Translating gives CASSERGRSRTEAFF. V and J are TRBV19 and TRBJ1-1; the match to TRBD1 covers 7 bases. The germline gives CDR1 LNHDA, CDR2 SQIVND (reference sequence). The CDR3 totals 15 residues. Trimming at V came to 5 bases and at J to 5 bases, leaving 11 bases not matched to a gene.

This clone has only a few counts. The chain couples TRBV28 to TRBJ1-6; D remains ambiguous. Germline V CDR1 and CDR2: MDHEN, SYDVKM. Trimming left V 3 bases short and J 8 bases short, with 11 bases between. The CDR3 contains 14 residues. The CDR3 DNA reads as TGTGCCAGCAGTTTGACGGCTAGTCATTCACCCCTCCACTTT. This translates into CASSLTASHSPLHF.

The V and J genes are TRBV7-2 and TRBJ2-7, with 7 bases lining up with TRBD1. Germline CDR1 reads SGHTA; CDR2 reads FQGNSA. The CDR3 covers 13 residues. Trimming removed 2 bases from V and 4 bases from J; junction bases left unmatched: 2. This CDR3 is CASSLQGEYEQYF. The CDR3 DNA sequence: TGTGCCAGCAGCTTACAGGGGGAGTACGAGCAGTACTTC.

CDR3 nucleotides: TGCGCCAGCAGCCAAGGCAGAGAGGCCGGGGAGCTGTTTTTT. Residues: CASSQGREAGELFF. The chain combines TRBV4-3 with TRBJ2-2; no reliable D call. The CDR3 has 14 amino acids. Germline CDR1 is LGHNA and CDR2 is YSLEER. V dropped 1 base and J dropped 6 bases, with 9 bases sitting between them.

The rearrangement joins TRBV6-2 or TRBV6-3 to TRBJ2-3; 7 bases line up with TRBD1. J lost 3 bases, V lost 6 bases, and 9 bases had no gene match. Looked up from germline, CDR1 is MNHEY and CDR2 is SVGEGT. The CDR3 spans 15 residues. Written as DNA, the CDR3 is TGTGCCAGCAGCCGCTCCGGGACAGCAACAGATACGCAGTATTTT. It specifies CASSRSGTATDTQYF.

This chain joins TRBV2 and TRBJ2-3; D unclear. CDR1 SNHLY and CDR2 FYNNEI come from the germline V gene. V lost 5 bases and J lost 0, with 6 bases in between. This CDR3 spans 13 amino acids. The CDR3 spells CASSPDSTDTQYF. As DNA, the CDR3 is TGTGCCAGCAGTCCAGATAGCACAGATACGCAGTATTTT.

The chain uses TRBV27 and TRBJ2-1; 8 positions match TRBD1. Germline lookup yields CDR1 MNHEY and CDR2 SMNVEV (reference sequence). The CDR3 is 14 amino acids. V lost 5 bases to trimming and J lost 8 bases; unmatched junction nucleotides: 8. This chain's CDR3 is CASSPRGQEDEQFF. DNA of the CDR3: TGTGCCAGCAGTCCCAGGGGGCAGGAAGATGAGCAGTTCTTC.

V and J are TRBV20-1 and TRBJ2-7; D is perhaps TRBD2 (6 bases). The CDR3 sequence is 11 residues long. Deletions cut 6 bases from V and 10 bases from J, with 16 bases between. Germline CDR1 and CDR2: DFQATT and SNEGSKA (reference sequence). This chain's CDR3 is CSAGGPSEQYF. CDR3 DNA sequence: TGCAGTGCCGGAGGGCCGTCAGAACAGTACTTC.

The V call is TRBV18, the J call TRBJ2-5; D might be TRBD2 (6 bases). This CDR3 spans 16 amino acids. V was clipped by 0 bases and J by 4 bases, with 15 bases between them. CDR1 is KGHSH, CDR2 LQKENI, per germline. The DNA of the CDR3 is TGTGCCAGCTCACCACCTGGACGCACCGGGGGAGAGACCCAGTACTTC. Translating gives CASSPPGRTGGETQYF.

This sequence joins TRBV28 and TRBJ2-7, with TRBD2 as a possible D gene (5 bases). Germline V gives CDR1 MDHEN, CDR2 SYDVKM. The V end lost 2 bases, the J end lost 3 bases, and 8 bases lay between the germline ends. The CDR3 covers 13 residues. The CDR3 region has the DNA TGTGCCAGCAGTTTAACTAGAAACTACGAGCAGTACTTC. It codes for CASSLTRNYEQYF.